The clone carrying this TCR beta chain was picked up many times. The source of the sample is a study of T cells in Graves' hyperthyroidism and ophthalmopathy. The source material, RNA transcripts, was used to amplify TCR beta CDR3 regions. HTBI primers drove first-round RT-PCR of the TCR CDR3. TCRdb re-derived calls from the multiplex PCR reads in MiXCR, one entry per CDR3 protein. The sample consists of some 700,000 distinct CDR3 sequences, around 16% of them appearing once. This CDR3 is built from 15 residues. With 3 bases removed from V and 5 bases from J, the gap between germline ends came to 14 bases.

The J gene is TRBJ1-5, the V gene TRBV12-3 or TRBV12-4; tentative D call: TRBD1 (6 bases). Source material: blood. This sequence was found in a man aged 50 or older with Graves' hyperthyroidism. The CDR3 sequence: CASSFAGQIHQPQHF. The CDR3 DNA is TGTGCCAGCAGTTTCGCCGGACAGATTCATCAGCCCCAGCATTTT.